Sequencing of this TCR beta chain was carried out in a study of cytomegalovirus exposure and HLA in healthy donors. Regarding donors, all were healthy bone marrow donors. Study-level points and caveats: Later genetic work tied a missense DCLRE1C variant to beta-chain V and J trimming. In vitro assays verified that three CMV-associated chains recognized CMV antigens specifically. An analysis done earlier found most TCR beta V segments productive about 90% or about 30% of the time.

With V trimmed by 5 bases and J by 8 bases, 13 bases remained unmatched. The CDR3 is 16 residues long. Germline CDR1 is SGHVS and CDR2 is FQNEAQ. Amplification used 60 Vbeta primers and 13 Jbeta primers. TCRdb's table, derived via immunoSEQ multiplex PCR, lists solely in-frame clones and lacks some. The sample yields some 120,000 clones, roughly 78% seen once. This clone was observed a handful of times. The antigen remains unidentified. The V and J genes are TRBV7-8 and TRBJ2-1, with TRBD2 identical over 9 bases. This TCR derives from a man younger than 40 in good health and CMV-seropositive. Sequencing used PBMCs. The CDR3 sequence: CASSPRGGRRYDEQFF. Here the CDR3 DNA reads TGTGCCAGCAGCCCGCGGGGGGGCCGCAGGTACGATGAGCAGTTCTTC.